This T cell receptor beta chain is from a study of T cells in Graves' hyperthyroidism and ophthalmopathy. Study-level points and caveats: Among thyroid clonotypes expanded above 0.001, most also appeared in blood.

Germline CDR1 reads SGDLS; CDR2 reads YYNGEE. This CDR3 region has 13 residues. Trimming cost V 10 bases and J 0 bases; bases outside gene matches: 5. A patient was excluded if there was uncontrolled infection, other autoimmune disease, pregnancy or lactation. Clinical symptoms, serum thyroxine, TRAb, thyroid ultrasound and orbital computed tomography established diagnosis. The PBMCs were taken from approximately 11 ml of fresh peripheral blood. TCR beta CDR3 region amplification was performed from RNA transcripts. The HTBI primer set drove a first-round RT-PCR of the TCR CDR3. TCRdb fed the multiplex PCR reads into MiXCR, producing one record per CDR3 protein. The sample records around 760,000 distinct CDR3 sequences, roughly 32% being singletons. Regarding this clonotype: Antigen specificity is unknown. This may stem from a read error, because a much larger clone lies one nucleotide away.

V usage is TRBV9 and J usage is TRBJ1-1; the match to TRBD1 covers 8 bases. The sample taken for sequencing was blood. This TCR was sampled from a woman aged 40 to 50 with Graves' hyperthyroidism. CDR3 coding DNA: TGTGCCGGCGGGGACAGGTTGAACACTGAAGCTTTCTTT. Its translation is CAGGDRLNTEAFF.